The sequence of this T cell receptor (beta chain) was determined in a study of spatial heterogeneity in lung cancer. Study summary: Just over 70 TRACERx patients with early, untreated non-small cell lung cancer donated samples. Follow-up PBMC specimens underwent sequencing when available; their median timing was about 2 years after resection.

This CDR3 is 14 amino acids long. Germline-derived CDR1 and CDR2 are MNHEY and SMNVEV (reference sequence). The V end was cut by 3 bases, the J end by 2 bases, with 10 bases between. Study-level results: Compared with follow-up, resection was when ubiquitous expanded tumor TCRs appeared in blood more.

Concerning this clonotype: Its antigen is undetermined.

Time point noted: blood at routine non-recurrence follow-up after resection. Whole RNA, which was extracted from tumor, nontumor lung tissue or frozen PBMC, was sequenced without any cell sorting. TCRdb re-analysed the 5' RACE reads in MiXCR, keeping a single row per CDR3 protein. The table lists roughly 120,000 distinct CDR3 sequences, 10% to 11% of them singletons. This sequence was found in a female donor with early-stage non-small cell lung cancer. This rearrangement joins TRBV27 to TRBJ1-2; D not resolved. The sequencing here drew on PBMCs, taken at follow-up. In nucleotides, the CDR3 is TGTGCCAGCAGTTTCTCGGCAGGCAACTATGGCTACACCTTC. Translated: CASSFSAGNYGYTF.